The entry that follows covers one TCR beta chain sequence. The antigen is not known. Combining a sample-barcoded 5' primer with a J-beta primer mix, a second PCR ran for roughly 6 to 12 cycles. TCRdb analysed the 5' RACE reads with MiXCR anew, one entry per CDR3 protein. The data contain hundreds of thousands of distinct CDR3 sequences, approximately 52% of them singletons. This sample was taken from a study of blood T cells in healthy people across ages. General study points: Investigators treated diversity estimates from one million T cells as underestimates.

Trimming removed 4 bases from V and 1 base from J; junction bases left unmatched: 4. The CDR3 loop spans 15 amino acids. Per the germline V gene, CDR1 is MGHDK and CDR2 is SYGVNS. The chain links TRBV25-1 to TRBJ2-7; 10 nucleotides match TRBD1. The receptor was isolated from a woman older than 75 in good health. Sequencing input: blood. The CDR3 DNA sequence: TGTGCCAGCAGTGCTAGGACAGGGGGTTCCTACGAGCAGTACTTC. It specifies CASSARTGGSYEQYF.